This TCR beta chain was sequenced in a study of T cell responses to AZD1222 COVID-19 vaccine. Study-level findings and limits: With dominance at 160-218 and 743-854, vaccine-associated CD4 TCRs spanned spike.

Using immunoSEQ multiplex PCR, the repertoire was profiled, and TCRdb retains in-frame clones only, with some absent. The sample lists around 72,000 clones, 65% to 90% occurring once. Note on this clone: Antigen: not known.

J was trimmed by 2 bases and V by 6 bases; bases with no gene match: 10. The CDR3 extends over 18 amino acids. Germline CDR1 reads KGHSH; CDR2 reads LQKENI. The sample here was peripheral blood, taken on day 0 of AZD1222 vaccination. The chain has TRBV18 and TRBJ2-2, with 12 bases matching TRBD2. This clonotype was obtained from an adult in good health. The CDR3 sequence: CASSLTTSGGANTGELFF. CDR3 bases: TGTGCCAGCTCTCTCACGACTAGCGGGGGAGCTAACACCGGGGAGCTGTTTTTT.